This TCR beta chain came from a study of vaccination and CD4 T cells after COVID-19. Across the study: Cells were stimulated with overlapping spike peptide pools from SARS-CoV-2, HCoV-NL63, HCoV-OC43 and HCoV-229E.

This clonotype showed up just a few times. Its matching antigen is unknown. Sequenced with the Oncomine TCR Beta short-read assay was DNA taken from cultured CD4+ T cells. TCRdb re-called the PCR reads with MiXCR, one entry per CDR3 protein. The table has 8,500 to 10,000 distinct CDR3 sequences, less than 80% seen once. As to treatment: approximately nine-day PBMC culture with coronavirus spike peptide pools or control peptides (ViraFEST assay). It was before the COVID-19 pandemic (2011-2018) that the unexposed donor's CD4+ T cells were collected. IL-2 at about 10 IU/ml and peptide pools at approximately 10 ug/ml were added to PBMCs cultured at about 2 million per well. Trimming cost V 6 bases and J 5 bases, with 6 bases left between them. The length of the CDR3 is 10 residues. Per germline, CDR1 DFQATT and CDR2 SNEGSKA (reference sequence).

The receptor's source is a human donor in good health. The genes are TRBV20-1 and TRBJ2-3; no reliable D call. The sequenced material came from CD4+ T cells from blood, cultured in vitro. In DNA form, the CDR3 reads TGCAGTGCGGGCGAAGATACGCAGTATTTT. Translated, it gives CSAGEDTQYF.